The 4 T cell receptor beta chains below all came from one sample that was sequenced in a study of molecular identifiers for immune sequencing clone quantification. From the PCR reads, TCRdb called clonotypes with MiXCR, one entry per CDR3 protein. Among about half a million distinct CDR3 sequences listed, over 20% were seen once. Sequenced material: naive CD8+ T cells from blood, with Jurkat cell RNA spiked in. Subset of the sample: FACS-sorted CD8+CD4-CCR7+CD45RA+ naive T cells. These receptors originate from a human donor in good health. Some libraries in this study had Jurkat cell RNA spiked in.

The chain recombines TRBV24-1 with TRBJ2-7, with 8 bases that match TRBD2. The J segment lost 4 bases and the V segment lost 2 bases, leaving 9 bases of the junction unmatched. The CDR3 sequence is 16 residues long. Germline-derived CDR1 and CDR2 are KGHDR and SFDVKD. In DNA, the CDR3 is TGTGCCACCAGTGATTCCAGCGGGAGAGGTCCTTACGAGCAGTACTTC. It codes for CATSDSSGRGPYEQYF.

The chain links TRBV12-3 or TRBV12-4 to TRBJ2-1, with D perhaps being TRBD1 or TRBD2 (6 bases each). The CDR3 length is 15 residues. V lost 0 bases, J lost 7 bases, and 13 bases lay in between. In DNA, the CDR3 is TGTGCCAGCAGTTTAGCGCTAGGGGGGAATAATGAGCAGTTCTTC. It is translated as CASSLALGGNNEQFF.

V is TRBV2 and J is TRBJ1-5; 12 bases match TRBD1. Germline trimming cut 8 bases from V and 1 base from J; bases unmatched to any gene: 9. CDR3 length: 17 amino acids. Per the germline V gene, CDR1 is SNHLY and CDR2 is FYNNEI. CDR3 sequence reads: CASCSGQGAPSNQPQHF. The CDR3 nucleotides read TGTGCCAGCTGTTCGGGACAGGGGGCACCGAGCAATCAGCCCCAGCATTTT.

The chain carries TRBV2 and TRBJ2-2; TRBD2 matches at 7 bases. Germline lookup yields CDR1 SNHLY and CDR2 FYNNEI. Trimming cost V 6 bases and J 0 bases; bases outside gene matches: 7. The CDR3 extends over 16 amino acids. The CDR3 coding sequence is TGTGCCAGCAGGGGGGGGGACTACTCGAACACCGGGGAGCTGTTTTTT. This translates into CASRGGDYSNTGELFF.